This is a list of T cell receptor beta chains from one sample in a study of cytomegalovirus exposure and HLA in healthy donors. Assay used: immunoSEQ multiplex PCR; TCRdb lists only in-frame clones, some missing. The sample has about 69,000 clones; about 70% are singletons. Sample: PBMCs. The receptors shown here come from a young woman in good health and CMV-seronegative. Both conserved end residues are part of each CDR3. The D gene is left open where the match is weak. Rows may omit the clone size; those that give it use once, few, many or a size class.

CDR3 DNA: TGTGCCAGCAGTGAGGGCCTATATGGCCCAGATACGCAGTATTTT
CDR3 protein: CASSEGLYGPDTQYF
V gene: TRBV25-1
J gene: TRBJ2-3
D gene: .
clone size: few

CDR3 DNA: TGTGCCAGCAGGTTCGGGGGCACAGATACGCAGTATTTT
CDR3 protein: CASRFGGTDTQYF
V gene: TRBV6-1
J gene: TRBJ2-3
D gene: .
clone size: few

CDR3 DNA: TGTGCCAGCAGCGTAGCAGGGGGCATAGCGCAGTATTTT
CDR3 protein: CASSVAGGIAQYF
V gene: TRBV9
J gene: TRBJ2-3
D gene: TRBD1
clone size: .

CDR3 DNA: TGCGCCAGCAGCTTGGCCCTAGCTCAGGCAGATACGCAGTATTTT
CDR3 protein: CASSLALAQADTQYF
V gene: TRBV5-1
J gene: TRBJ2-3
D gene: .
clone size: .

CDR3 DNA: TGTGCCAGCAGCCGGGACAGGGGGGCAATCTACGAGCAGTACTTC
CDR3 protein: CASSRDRGAIYEQYF
V gene: TRBV7-6
J gene: TRBJ2-7
D gene: TRBD1
clone size: .

CDR3 DNA: TGCGCCAGCAGCCAACGGGATAGCCTCACTGAAGCTTTCTTT
CDR3 protein: CASSQRDSLTEAFF
V gene: TRBV4-3
J gene: TRBJ1-1
D gene: .
clone size: .

CDR3 DNA: TGCGCCAGCAGCCAAGATCATGCGGGGGGGCCTCGCGAGCAGTACTTC
CDR3 protein: CASSQDHAGGPREQYF
V gene: TRBV4-3
J gene: TRBJ2-7
D gene: TRBD2
clone size: medium-sized

CDR3 DNA: TGTGCCAGCCAGACAGGGGCGGGAAATAATTCACCCCTCCACTTT
CDR3 protein: CASQTGAGNNSPLHF
V gene: TRBV19
J gene: TRBJ1-6
D gene: TRBD1
clone size: .

CDR3 DNA: TGTGCCAGCAGCCTCAATGAGCAGTTCTTC
CDR3 protein: CASSLNEQFF
V gene: TRBV6-6
J gene: TRBJ2-1
D gene: .
clone size: .

CDR3 DNA: TGTGCCAGCAGCCAAGGGGTCCTTGGACAGGGGCAGTTGAACACTGAAGCTTTCTTT
CDR3 protein: CASSQGVLGQGQLNTEAFF
V gene: TRBV14
J gene: TRBJ1-1
D gene: TRBD1
clone size: .

CDR3 DNA: TGTGCCAGCAGCCTGACTAGGGAAGGCGAGCAGTTCTTC
CDR3 protein: CASSLTREGEQFF
V gene: TRBV11-3
J gene: TRBJ2-1
D gene: .
clone size: once

CDR3 DNA: TGTGCCAGCTCACCAGCGGGGGGCGCGGGTCAGCCCCAGCATTTT
CDR3 protein: CASSPAGGAGQPQHF
V gene: TRBV18
J gene: TRBJ1-5
D gene: .
clone size: .

CDR3 DNA: TGTGCCAGCAGACACGACAGGGATACTGAAGCTTTCTTT
CDR3 protein: CASRHDRDTEAFF
V gene: TRBV6-1
J gene: TRBJ1-1
D gene: TRBD1
clone size: few

CDR3 DNA: TGTGCCAGTAGTATAGGAGGGGGTGGATACAATGAGCAGTTCTTC
CDR3 protein: CASSIGGGGYNEQFF
V gene: TRBV19
J gene: TRBJ2-1
D gene: .
clone size: .

CDR3 DNA: TGTGCCAGCAGCTTCCGTCCGGGGGGTACTGAAGCTTTCTTT
CDR3 protein: CASSFRPGGTEAFF
V gene: TRBV7-9
J gene: TRBJ1-1
D gene: .
clone size: once

CDR3 DNA: TGTGCCAGTAGTCTCGGACTAGCGGATGGGAAAGAGACCCAGTACTTC
CDR3 protein: CASSLGLADGKETQYF
V gene: TRBV19
J gene: TRBJ2-5
D gene: TRBD2
clone size: .

CDR3 DNA: TGTGCCAGCAGCCCTCTAGCGGGGTTGAGCACAGATACGCAGTATTTT
CDR3 protein: CASSPLAGLSTDTQYF
V gene: TRBV14
J gene: TRBJ2-3
D gene: TRBD2
clone size: few

CDR3 DNA: TGTGCCAGCAGTCCAAGCAGCGGGTCTTCAGCTTTCTTT
CDR3 protein: CASSPSSGSSAFF
V gene: TRBV6-5
J gene: TRBJ1-1
D gene: .
clone size: few

CDR3 DNA: TGCAGCGTTGTCGGGACAGCCTACAATGAGCAGTTCTTC
CDR3 protein: CSVVGTAYNEQFF
V gene: TRBV29-1
J gene: TRBJ2-1
D gene: TRBD1
clone size: .

CDR3 DNA: TGTGCCAGCAGCTTAGCCATTGGTAGCGGCCAGCCCCAGCATTTT
CDR3 protein: CASSLAIGSGQPQHF
V gene: TRBV7-2
J gene: TRBJ1-5
D gene: .
clone size: .

CDR3 DNA: TGTGCCTGGAGTGTACGATTCAGGGATGGAGAGACCCAGTACTTC
CDR3 protein: CAWSVRFRDGETQYF
V gene: TRBV30
J gene: TRBJ2-5
D gene: .
clone size: .

CDR3 DNA: TGCGCCAGCAGCGTAGCGGGGGAAGACTACGAGCAGTACTTC
CDR3 protein: CASSVAGEDYEQYF
V gene: TRBV5-1
J gene: TRBJ2-7
D gene: TRBD2
clone size: .

CDR3 DNA: TGTGCCTGGGACAAAAGCTCTGGGGCCAACGTCCTGACTTTC
CDR3 protein: CAWDKSSGANVLTF
V gene: TRBV30
J gene: TRBJ2-6
D gene: .
clone size: .

CDR3 DNA: TGCAGCGTTGAAGGTCAGGGAAGCTCCTACGAGCAGTACTTC
CDR3 protein: CSVEGQGSSYEQYF
V gene: TRBV29-1
J gene: TRBJ2-7
D gene: .
clone size: .

CDR3 DNA: TGTGCCAGCAGCTTAGATGGCAGAAACAATCAGCCCCAGCATTTT
CDR3 protein: CASSLDGRNNQPQHF
V gene: TRBV7-2
J gene: TRBJ1-5
D gene: .
clone size: .

CDR3 DNA: TGTGCCAGCAGCTTAGAATTGGGCAGCTCCTACGAGCAGTACTTC
CDR3 protein: CASSLELGSSYEQYF
V gene: TRBV11-2
J gene: TRBJ2-7
D gene: .
clone size: few

CDR3 DNA: TGTGCCAGCAGCGTAGTGGGCGGGGAGAACACCGGGGAGCTGTTTTTT
CDR3 protein: CASSVVGGENTGELFF
V gene: TRBV9
J gene: TRBJ2-2
D gene: .
clone size: .

CDR3 DNA: TGTGCCAGCAGCTTTTCCAGCGGGGAATTCGAGCAGTACTTC
CDR3 protein: CASSFSSGEFEQYF
V gene: TRBV5-6
J gene: TRBJ2-7
D gene: TRBD2
clone size: .

CDR3 DNA: TGTGCCAGCAGTTACTCGATCAGGGGCCCGGATTCACCCCTCCACTTT
CDR3 protein: CASSYSIRGPDSPLHF
V gene: TRBV6-5
J gene: TRBJ1-6
D gene: .
clone size: .

CDR3 DNA: TGTGCCAGCAGCCCCTCAGGTGGAGAAAAACTGTTTTTT
CDR3 protein: CASSPSGGEKLFF
V gene: TRBV7-3
J gene: TRBJ1-4
D gene: .
clone size: .

CDR3 DNA: TGTGCCAGCAGCTTAGCGCTTGGACAGGGTGGTTACGAGCAGTACTTC
CDR3 protein: CASSLALGQGGYEQYF
V gene: TRBV7-2
J gene: TRBJ2-7
D gene: TRBD1
clone size: .

CDR3 DNA: TGTGCCAGCAGCTTGGATAAGGGGACTAATGAAAAACTGTTTTTT
CDR3 protein: CASSLDKGTNEKLFF
V gene: TRBV7-9
J gene: TRBJ1-4
D gene: .
clone size: once